This is a list of T cell receptor beta chains from one sample in a study of a mutant IDH1 vaccine in newly diagnosed glioma. Data came from immunoSEQ multiplex PCR; TCRdb stores just in-frame clones and leaves some out. The table records roughly 51,000 clones, around 82% of them present only once. Which antigens these TCRs recognize remains unknown. The sequencing here drew on PBMCs, taken from a glioma patient whose treatment included an IDH1 peptide vaccine. All receptors come from a woman aged 18-30 years with glioma. Some clones in this sample may be carry-over from other donors' samples. Both conserved end residues are part of each CDR3. A D gene is named only where the DNA matches it firmly. Rows may omit the clone size; those that give it use once, few, many or a size class.

V gene	D gene	J gene	clone size	CDR3 protein	CDR3 DNA
TRBV5-1	NA	TRBJ2-1	NA	CASSLGSSYNEQFF	TGCGCCAGCAGCTTGGGTAGCTCCTACAATGAGCAGTTCTTC
TRBV29-1	TRBD1	TRBJ1-2	NA	CSVVRDSTNYGYTF	TGCAGCGTTGTCCGGGACAGTACGAACTATGGCTACACCTTC
TRBV10-3	TRBD1	TRBJ1-2	NA	CASRPGQGPPNYGYTF	TGTGCCTCCAGGCCGGGACAGGGACCCCCTAACTATGGCTACACCTTC
TRBV18	NA	TRBJ2-7	once	CASSPGQWGREQYF	TGTGCCAGCTCACCCGGACAGTGGGGTCGAGAGCAGTACTTC
TRBV29-1	TRBD1	TRBJ1-1	few	CSVTQGALNTEAFF	TGCAGCGTAACACAGGGGGCGCTTAACACTGAAGCTTTCTTT
TRBV7-2	NA	TRBJ2-3	NA	CASSLAALQNTQYF	TGTGCCAGCAGCTTAGCTGCGTTACAAAATACGCAGTATTTT
TRBV5-4	TRBD1	TRBJ2-2	NA	CASSLGTGANTGELFF	TGTGCCAGCAGCTTGGGGACAGGGGCGAACACCGGGGAGCTGTTTTTT
TRBV27	TRBD1	TRBJ2-5	NA	CASRTTGVEGQYF	TGTGCCAGCAGGACGACAGGGGTCGAGGGCCAGTACTTC
TRBV5-1	TRBD2	TRBJ2-1	NA	CASSTGLAGDNEQFF	TGCGCCAGCAGCACGGGACTAGCGGGTGACAATGAGCAGTTCTTC
TRBV6-5	NA	TRBJ2-5	NA	CASSPSRGSQETQYF	TGTGCCAGCAGCCCCTCTCGAGGATCACAAGAGACCCAGTACTTC
TRBV19	NA	TRBJ1-2	NA	CASSNKQGGSYGYTF	TGTGCCAGTAGTAATAAACAGGGAGGGAGCTATGGCTACACCTTC
TRBV9	TRBD2	TRBJ2-5	NA	CASSALGTSGGAERETQYF	TGTGCCAGCAGCGCCCTCGGGACTAGCGGGGGGGCGGAAAGAGAGACCCAGTACTTC
TRBV5-4	NA	TRBJ2-7	large	CASSPGVGDEQYF	TGTGCCAGCAGCCCGGGGGTCGGAGACGAGCAGTACTTC
TRBV6-1	NA	TRBJ1-2	NA	CASRVTGGYGYTF	TGTGCCAGCAGAGTGACAGGTGGATATGGCTACACCTTC
TRBV5-4	NA	TRBJ1-3	NA	CASSLGQGNTIYF	TGTGCCAGCAGCTTGGGACAGGGAAACACCATATATTTT
TRBV6-6	NA	TRBJ1-4	NA	CASMGTEKLFF	TGTGCCAGTATGGGGACTGAAAAACTGTTTTTT
TRBV29-1	TRBD2	TRBJ2-1	NA	CSAAPSGAFNEQFF	TGCAGCGCCGCCCCTAGCGGGGCCTTCAATGAGCAGTTCTTC
TRBV6-5	TRBD1	TRBJ2-4	NA	CAKGGSLAKNIQYF	TGTGCCAAAGGGGGCTCCTTAGCCAAAAACATTCAGTACTTC
TRBV5-1	TRBD2	TRBJ2-6	NA	CASSRGGTGANVLTF	TGCGCCAGCAGTCGGGGGGGAACTGGGGCCAACGTCCTGACTTTC
TRBV15	TRBD1	TRBJ2-7	NA	CATSLDRKGPYEQYF	TGTGCCACCAGCCTGGACAGGAAGGGACCCTACGAGCAGTACTTC
TRBV5-4	NA	TRBJ1-3	NA	CASSLGKSGNTIYF	TGTGCCAGCAGCTTGGGCAAGTCTGGAAACACCATATATTTT
TRBV25-1	NA	TRBJ2-2	NA	CASSQRGHANTGELFF	TGTGCCAGCAGTCAACGGGGCCATGCGAACACCGGGGAGCTGTTTTTT
TRBV5-6	NA	TRBJ2-3	NA	CASSLAKGSGARTDTQYF	TGTGCCAGCAGCTTGGCTAAGGGTTCAGGGGCCCGTACAGATACGCAGTATTTT
TRBV30	NA	TRBJ1-5	NA	CAWGVLPGQPQHF	TGTGCCTGGGGTGTACTCCCGGGCCAGCCCCAGCATTTT
TRBV6-1	NA	TRBJ2-2	NA	CASRKEAVGELFF	TGTGCCAGCAGGAAGGAGGCAGTCGGGGAGCTGTTTTTT
TRBV5-6	TRBD1	TRBJ1-5	NA	CASSLGQARQPQHF	TGTGCCAGCAGCCTAGGACAGGCCCGACAGCCCCAGCATTTT